Listed below are T cell receptor beta chains from one sample, sequenced in a study of OX40 agonist ivuxolimab in advanced cancers. The repertoire was sequenced with immunoSEQ multiplex PCR; TCRdb's copy has only in-frame clones and lacks some. The sample contains tens of thousands of clones, around 90% of which appear only once. The sample was CD4+ or CD8+ T cells sorted from blood, taken in a trial of the OX40 agonist ivuxolimab. The receptor source for this set is an adult with an advanced solid tumor such as melanoma, head and neck, liver or kidney cancer. The CDR3 runs from the conserved cysteine through the conserved F or W. A D gene is named only where the DNA matches it firmly. Rows may omit the clone size; those that give it use once, few, many or a size class.

j_call v_call d_call cdr3_length clone_size cdr3_nt cdr3_aa
TRBJ2-7 TRBV4-1 TRBD1 14 - TGCGCCAGCACCCCAGGGGACAGGGGCAGCGAGCAGTACTTC CASTPGDRGSEQYF
TRBJ2-7 TRBV6-5 - 15 - TGTGCCAGCAGCGGAGGGGGCCTCCCCTCCTACGAGCAGTACTTC CASSGGGLPSYEQYF
TRBJ2-1 TRBV20-1 - 10 - TGCAGTGCTAGCTGGAATGAGCAGTTCTTC CSASWNEQFF
TRBJ2-2 TRBV19 TRBD1 15 once TGTGCCAGTAAGGGCGGACAGGGAAACACCGGGGAGCTGTTTTTT CASKGGQGNTGELFF
TRBJ2-1 TRBV6-5 TRBD1 15 - TGTGCCAGCAGGAGGGACAGGAACTCCTACAATGAGCAGTTCTTC CASRRDRNSYNEQFF
TRBJ1-1 TRBV9 - 14 - TGTGCCAGCAGCGCTCAGGGCCAGAACACTGAAGCTTTCTTT CASSAQGQNTEAFF
TRBJ2-4 TRBV6-1 TRBD1 19 - TGTGCCAGCAGTGAGGGACAGGGCTACGCTTTGTCGGCCAAAAACATTCAGTACTTC CASSEGQGYALSAKNIQYF
TRBJ2-7 TRBV23-1 TRBD1 16 - TGCGCCAGCAGTCAATCGCAACAGGGGGCAGGCAACGAGCAGTACTTC CASSQSQQGAGNEQYF
TRBJ2-3 TRBV11-3 TRBD1 14 - TGTGCCAGCAGCTCGGGACAGGAACGGGGTACGCAGTATTTT CASSSGQERGTQYF
TRBJ1-2 TRBV25-1 TRBD1 16 - TGTGCCAGCAGTGAAACTACCACAGGGGGCGGCTATGGCTACACCTTC CASSETTTGGGYGYTF
TRBJ1-2 TRBV5-1 - 15 - TGCGCCAGCAGCTTGGTAGGGGAGATGTCCTATGGCTACACCTTC CASSLVGEMSYGYTF
TRBJ2-6 TRBV28 - 16 - TGTGCCAGCAGTTCTACAGGCTTCTCTGGGGCCAACGTCCTGACTTTC CASSSTGFSGANVLTF
TRBJ2-7 TRBV10-3 - 13 - TGTGCCATCAGTGAGCCCCCAGCCTACGAGCAGTACTTC CAISEPPAYEQYF
TRBJ2-5 TRBV2 - 14 - TGTGCCAGCAGTCTTAATGGACTACAAGAGACCCAGTACTTC CASSLNGLQETQYF
TRBJ2-5 TRBV4-1 TRBD2 17 - TGCGCCAGCAGCCCCATGGCTAGCGGGAGCGCGGAAGAGACCCAGTACTTC CASSPMASGSAEETQYF
TRBJ1-2 TRBV2 - 16 - TGTGCCAGCAGTGCCTCAGACCCAGGGCCCATCTATGGCTACACCTTC CASSASDPGPIYGYTF
TRBJ2-2 TRBV5-4 - 16 - TGTGCCAGCAGCTTGAGGACACTTTGGGACACCGGGGAGCTGTTTTTT CASSLRTLWDTGELFF
TRBJ2-7 TRBV5-1 TRBD1 16 - TGCGCCAGCAGCTTGGCTCTGGGACAGGGCGGCAACGAGCAGTACTTC CASSLALGQGGNEQYF
TRBJ1-3 TRBV30 - 15 once TGTGCCTGGAGTCTAGGGTACCCCTCTGGAAACACCATATATTTT CAWSLGYPSGNTIYF
TRBJ1-1 TRBV15 - 14 once TGTGCCACCAGCAGAGATCGAGCCTCAACCGAAGCTTTCTTT CATSRDRASTEAFF
TRBJ2-2 TRBV4-2 TRBD2 15 once TGTGCCAGCAGCCAAGAAATGGGACTAAAATCGGTTCTGTTTTTT CASSQEMGLKSVLFF
TRBJ2-1 TRBV5-4 TRBD2 14 - TGTGCCACTCACGGACTAGCGGGAGAGGGTGAGCAGTTCTTC CATHGLAGEGEQFF
TRBJ2-3 TRBV29-1 TRBD1 12 - TGCAGCGGGCGCAGGGGGCCAGATACGCAGTATTTT CSGRRGPDTQYF
TRBJ1-1 TRBV19 - 13 - TGTGCCAGTAGTATGACTAAGAACACTGAAGCTTTCTTT CASSMTKNTEAFF
TRBJ1-2 TRBV6-6 - 14 - TGTGCCAGCAGTTACGGAATCACAACCTATGGCTACACCTTC CASSYGITTYGYTF
TRBJ1-5 TRBV6-6 TRBD1 14 - TGTGCCAGCAGAGGACAGGGACAGTTACAGCCCCAGCATTTT CASRGQGQLQPQHF
TRBJ2-5 TRBV23-1 - 13 - TGCGCCAGCAGTCAACCAGGTCAAGAGACCCAGTACTTC CASSQPGQETQYF
TRBJ1-2 TRBV29-1 - 12 - TGCAGCGGTGGGGCCTCTAACTATGGCTACACCTTC CSGGASNYGYTF
TRBJ2-7 TRBV25-1 - 14 - TGTGCCAGCTCCCGGGCCTCGGCGCCCTACGAGCAGTACTTC CASSRASAPYEQYF
TRBJ1-2 TRBV6-5 - 13 - TGTGCCTCCACTCGGGGGGAGGTCTATGGCTACACCTTC CASTRGEVYGYTF
TRBJ1-2 TRBV28 - 13 - TGTGCCAGCAGTGCCTTTGACTTCTATGGCTACACCTTC CASSAFDFYGYTF
TRBJ2-5 TRBV7-8 - 13 - TGTGCCAGCACCCAAGGAGGGCTAGAGACCCAGTACTTC CASTQGGLETQYF
TRBJ2-7 TRBV4-2 TRBD1 15 - TGTGCCAGCAGCCAGGCCGGGACAGGGGCCTCCGAGCAGTACTTC CASSQAGTGASEQYF
TRBJ2-3 TRBV5-1 TRBD2 13 - TGCGCCAGCAGCGCGGGACTAGCGGGAGCTAAGTATTTT CASSAGLAGAKYF
TRBJ2-3 TRBV7-3 - 15 - TGTGCCAGCAGTCCGCGCGGTGGGGTAGGGGATACGCAGTATTTT CASSPRGGVGDTQYF
TRBJ1-3 TRBV5-1 - 15 - TGCGCCAGCAGCCAAGACGGAAACTCTGGAAACACCATATATTTT CASSQDGNSGNTIYF
TRBJ2-2 TRBV7-7 - 16 - TGTGCTAGCAGCTTATCCCCCGTAGCCAACACCGGGGAGCTGTTTTTT CASSLSPVANTGELFF
TRBJ1-3 TRBV7-2 - 16 - TGTGCCAGCAGCGGAAACGCCCCAGGGGCCGGAAACACCATATATTTT CASSGNAPGAGNTIYF
TRBJ2-5 TRBV5-1 TRBD2 15 once TGCGCCAGCAGCTTAGGAGCGGGAGGGCCCGAGACCCAGTACTTC CASSLGAGGPETQYF
TRBJ1-2 TRBV18 - 11 - TGTGCCAGCTCACCGCTGGAAGGCTACACCTTC CASSPLEGYTF
TRBJ2-1 TRBV6-1 - 20 - TGTGCCAGCAGTGAATATGCGTTCGTGGGCCTCCTAAGGTCTGGCAATGAGCAGTTCTTC CASSEYAFVGLLRSGNEQFF
TRBJ1-1 TRBV7-9 - 14 - TGTGCCAGCAGCTTAATCCAGCTGAACACTGAAGCTTTCTTT CASSLIQLNTEAFF